The 31 T cell receptor beta chains presented below share a single source sample, sequenced in a study of blood T cell repertoires in COVID-19. TCRdb's copy holds only in-frame clones and misses some; the assay was immunoSEQ multiplex PCR. Of about 93,000 clones in the sample, approximately 87% were seen once. Sequenced: peripheral blood. The receptors derive from a human donor with active COVID-19. The donor label of this sample is uncertain.

The CDR3 reads CASSRTPAYEQYF. In nucleotides, the CDR3 is TGTGCCAGCAGTCGAACTCCCGCCTACGAGCAGTACTTC. This rearrangement joins TRBV9 to TRBJ2-7; no firm D call. The CDR3 runs 13 residues. Trimming pared 5 bases from V and 2 bases from J, leaving 11 bases between. CDR1 and CDR2 from the germline V gene are SGDLS and YYNGEE.

The CDR3 DNA reads as TGTGCCAGCAGTTCCCGCGCCGGACATATTGGGGAACTGTTTTTT. Protein: CASSSRAGHIGELFF. The chain links TRBV27 to TRBJ1-4; D perhaps matches TRBD1 (5 bases). CDR3 length equals 15 residues. The germline V gene has CDR1 MNHEY and CDR2 SMNVEV (reference sequence). Trimming took off 4 bases at V and 12 bases at J, with 21 bases between the two ends.

The chain carries TRBV5-1 and TRBJ1-4; D is ambiguous. Germline CDR1 is SGHRS and CDR2 is YFSETQ. Trimming pared 5 bases from V and 8 bases from J, leaving 13 bases between. This CDR3 is built from 13 residues. The CDR3 DNA reads TGCGCCAGCAGGTTACAGTCCAAGGAAAAACTGTTTTTT. This translates into CASRLQSKEKLFF.

This clone was counted a few times. The V call is TRBV2, the J call TRBJ2-7, with 10 bases that match TRBD1. Trimming cost V 0 bases and J 7 bases; bases outside gene matches: 12. CDR1 and CDR2 from the germline V gene are SNHLY and FYNNEI. This CDR3 has 17 amino acids. CDR3 DNA: TGTGCCAGCAGTGAAGCGCTTCTGGGGACAGGGGCTGAAGAGCAGTACTTC. This encodes CASSEALLGTGAEEQYF.

The J gene is TRBJ2-5, the V gene TRBV4-2; 9 positions match TRBD2. CDR1 and CDR2 (germline): LGHNA, YNFKEQ. CDR3 size: 17 residues. The V and J ends lost 0 bases and 7 bases, in that order; junction bases with no gene match: 12. The CDR3 spells CASSQDGEAGGPGTQYF. The CDR3 DNA is TGTGCCAGCAGCCAAGATGGCGAGGCGGGGGGGCCAGGGACCCAGTACTTC.

This chain links TRBV19 with TRBJ1-5; 8 positions match TRBD1. The CDR3 is 16 amino acids. Germline V gene lookup returns CDR1 LNHDA and CDR2 SQIVND (reference sequence). Trimming at V came to 3 bases and at J to 0 bases, leaving 4 bases not matched to a gene. The CDR3: CASSIWTGNSNQPQHF. The CDR3 region has the DNA TGTGCCAGTAGTATCTGGACAGGGAATAGCAATCAGCCCCAGCATTTT.

This rearrangement joins TRBV5-1 to TRBJ1-3, with D possibly TRBD1 on 6 matching bases. This CDR3 is built from 16 residues. Germline lookup yields CDR1 SGHRS and CDR2 YFSETQ. V was cut by 4 bases and J by 0 bases, with 14 bases left in between. The CDR3 reads CASSHDRPYSGNTIYF. The CDR3 coding sequence is TGCGCCAGCAGCCACGACAGGCCTTACTCTGGAAACACCATATATTTT.

The gene calls are TRBV6-5 and TRBJ2-1, with D perhaps matching TRBD1 (7 bases). Germline values: CDR1 MNHEY, CDR2 SVGAGI. The CDR3 is made up of 13 amino acids. Deletions cut 6 bases from V and 5 bases from J, with 11 bases between. CDR3 DNA: TGTGCCAGCAGGCGGGGACAGAACAATGAGCAGTTCTTC. This gives the protein CASRRGQNNEQFF.

The chain links TRBV6-5 to TRBJ2-3; D call uncertain. This CDR3 contains 14 residues. V was shortened by 8 bases and J by 2 bases, with 14 bases between the two germline ends. Germline CDR1 and CDR2: MNHEY and SVGAGI. CDR3: CASSLEDSTDTQYF. In DNA form, the CDR3 reads TGTGCCAGCTCTCTCGAGGATTCCACAGATACGCAGTATTTT.

This clone was found once. The rearrangement joins TRBV20-1 to TRBJ1-5; D is ambiguous. V was trimmed by 3 bases and J by 2 bases, leaving 17 bases between them. CDR3 length equals 16 residues. CDR1 and CDR2 from the germline V gene are DFQATT and SNEGSKA (reference sequence). In DNA form, the CDR3 reads TGCAGTGCTAGTTACCGAGGTGGCTCAGGCAATCAGCCCCAGCATTTT. Translating it yields CSASYRGGSGNQPQHF.

V and J are TRBV7-3 and TRBJ2-7; 11 nucleotides match TRBD1. The trim removed 2 bases at V and 8 bases at J, leaving 5 bases unmatched. CDR3 length: 14 residues. From germline, CDR1 is SGHTA and CDR2 FQGTGA. The DNA for the CDR3 is TGTGCCAGCAGCTTAGGGACAGGGGGTGGACAGCAGTACTTC. This sequence encodes CASSLGTGGGQQYF.

In nucleotides, the CDR3 is TGTGCCAGCAGCCAAGATAACAGGGACAACTATGGCTACACCTTC. It encodes CASSQDNRDNYGYTF. J is TRBJ1-2 and V is TRBV4-2; D might be TRBD1 (6 bases). This CDR3 contains 15 residues. Germline loops: CDR1 LGHNA, CDR2 YNFKEQ. V lost 0 bases, J lost 2 bases, and 10 bases lay in between.

V usage is TRBV7-2 and J usage is TRBJ2-3; the match to TRBD2 covers 7 bases. Germline CDR1 reads SGHTA; CDR2 reads FQGNSA. The trim removed 5 bases at V and 4 bases at J, leaving 12 bases unmatched. The CDR3 spans 16 residues. The CDR3 protein is CASSLNPSGASDTQYF. DNA for the CDR3: TGTGCCAGCAGCCTCAACCCGAGCGGGGCCTCAGATACGCAGTATTTT.

V usage is TRBV2 and J usage is TRBJ1-6; D unresolved. Deletions cut 3 bases from V and 0 bases from J, with 6 bases between. Germline CDR1 SNHLY, CDR2 FYNNEI. This CDR3 spans 15 amino acids. The CDR3 loop is CASSDGSSYNSPLHF. For the CDR3, the DNA is TGTGCCAGCAGTGATGGGAGCTCCTATAATTCACCCCTCCACTTT.

This chain connects TRBV10-1 to TRBJ2-7, with TRBD1 matching 7 bases. The V gene end was trimmed by 6 bases and the J gene end by 0 bases; junction bases not matched to a gene: 8. The germline gives CDR1 WNHNN, CDR2 SYGVQD (reference sequence). The CDR3 has 15 residues. CDR3 bases: TGCGCCAGCAGCCTAGACAGGGCGCGCTCCTACGAGCAGTACTTC. Residues: CASSLDRARSYEQYF.

The chain has TRBV19 and TRBJ2-2, with D possibly TRBD1 on 6 matching bases. CDR1 and CDR2 (germline): LNHDA, SQIVND (reference sequence). Between the trimmed V and J ends, which lost 5 bases and 5 bases, there was a span of 12 bases. This CDR3 contains 14 residues. The CDR3 DNA reads as TGTGCCAGTAGTCTGAAAGGGGGTACCGGGGAGCTGTTTTTT. Residues: CASSLKGGTGELFF.

This clone was recorded a few times. V usage is TRBV28 and J usage is TRBJ1-1, with a tentative D call TRBD1 (5 bases). Per the germline V gene, CDR1 is MDHEN and CDR2 is SYDVKM. The CDR3 covers 14 residues. V was shortened by 3 bases and J by 0 bases, with 8 bases between the two germline ends. The CDR3: CASSFRGMNTEAFF. CDR3 DNA: TGTGCCAGCAGTTTTCGGGGGATGAACACTGAAGCTTTCTTT.

This clone occurred once. This chain joins TRBV3-1 (or the pseudogene TRBV3-2) and TRBJ2-6; TRBD1 agrees at 7 bases. Germline V lookup: CDR1 LGHDT, CDR2 YNNKEL (reference sequence). J gave up 0 bases and V 6 bases, and 2 bases lay outside the gene matches. The CDR3 length is 15 residues. CDR3 sequence reads: CASRTGLSGANVLTF. CDR3 in DNA: TGTGCCAGCAGGACAGGGCTCTCTGGGGCCAACGTCCTGACTTTC.

V and J are TRBV27 and TRBJ2-1, with D maybe TRBD2 (5 bases). CDR1 and CDR2 from the germline V gene are MNHEY and SMNVEV (reference sequence). The V end lost 1 base, the J end lost 5 bases, and 12 bases lay between the germline ends. CDR3 length: 15 amino acids. CDR3 DNA sequence: TGTGCCAGCAGTTTATACGGCGGGCGAAACAATGAGCAGTTCTTC. This codes for CASSLYGGRNNEQFF.

The chain couples TRBV5-8 to TRBJ1-6, with D perhaps TRBD1 (6 bases). V shed 4 bases and J shed 7 bases, with 15 bases lying between them. The CDR3 consists of 15 residues. CDR1 and CDR2 (germline): SGHTS, YDEGEE. CDR3 nucleotides: TGTGCCAGCAGCCTTCGGACAGCAATAAATTCACCCCTCCACTTT. Encoded protein: CASSLRTAINSPLHF.

The rearrangement joins TRBV7-2 to TRBJ1-1; the D gene is possibly TRBD1 (5 bases). This CDR3 has 15 amino acids. The germline V gene encodes CDR1 SGHTA and CDR2 FQGNSA. With 8 bases removed from V and 1 base from J, the gap between germline ends came to 17 bases. The CDR3 protein is CASEKQTGQNTEAFF. The CDR3 DNA sequence: TGTGCCAGCGAAAAACAAACCGGACAGAACACTGAAGCTTTCTTT.

V and J are TRBV5-4 and TRBJ2-5; 8 bases are shared with TRBD2. The germline V gene encodes CDR1 SGHNT and CDR2 YYREEE (reference sequence). With 4 bases clipped from V and 2 bases from J, the junction kept 10 bases outside the gene matches. The CDR3 contains 16 residues. CDR3 DNA: TGTGCCAGCAGCCAAAACATCCGCGGGGGGCAAGAGACCCAGTACTTC. Protein product: CASSQNIRGGQETQYF.

V usage is TRBV6-6 and J usage is TRBJ1-4; D is undetermined. This CDR3 spans 13 amino acids. Germline values: CDR1 MNHNY, CDR2 SVGAGI (reference sequence). The V end was cut by 3 bases, the J end by 8 bases, with 10 bases between. CDR3 nucleotides: TGTGCCAGCAGTTATAATAGGGAGGAAAAACTGTTTTTT. This codes for CASSYNREEKLFF.

The chain couples TRBV7-2 to TRBJ1-2; 8 positions agree with TRBD1. The CDR3 sequence is 15 residues long. CDR1 and CDR2 from the germline V gene are SGHTA and FQGNSA. The V segment lost 5 bases and the J segment 8 bases; nucleotides outside the gene matches: 13. Here the CDR3 reads CASSLSDRVVWGYTF. The CDR3 DNA follows: TGTGCCAGCAGCCTGTCGGACAGGGTGGTTTGGGGCTACACCTTC.

This chain joins TRBV2 and TRBJ1-5; D is possibly TRBD1 (5 bases). The CDR3 contains 17 residues. The germline V and J ends were trimmed by 3 bases and 5 bases, with 20 bases remaining between them. Germline CDR1 SNHLY, CDR2 FYNNEI. Here the CDR3 reads CASSEWLRQGGDQPQHF. The CDR3 region has the DNA TGTGCCAGCAGTGAGTGGTTACGGCAGGGTGGTGATCAGCCCCAGCATTTT.

Turning to this clone: At one end, the junction sequence differs from germline, possibly due to a read error. The gene calls are TRBV5-8 and TRBJ2-7, with D possibly being TRBD1 (6 bases). This CDR3 has 14 amino acids. Per the germline V gene, CDR1 is SGHTS and CDR2 is YDEGEE. The CDR3 loop is CATSPQGIAYEQYF. The CDR3, as DNA: TGTGCCACCAGCCCCCAGGGGATCGCCTACGAGCAGTACTTC.

This chain connects TRBV7-2 to TRBJ2-2; 7 bases align to TRBD1. V dropped 1 base and J dropped 6; count of bases not matched to a gene: 5. The CDR3 loop spans 15 amino acids. From germline, CDR1 is SGHTA and CDR2 FQGNSA. In nucleotides, the CDR3 is TGTGCCAGCAGCTTAGGACAGGGAAGGGCCGGGGAGCTGTTTTTT. This translates into CASSLGQGRAGELFF.

The chain recombines TRBV11-2 with TRBJ2-1; TRBD1 might be the D (5 bases). Germline CDR1 reads SGHAT; CDR2 reads FQNNGV. This CDR3 comprises 11 residues. V was cut by 5 bases and J by 16 bases, with 15 bases left in between. The CDR3 coding sequence is TGTGCCAGCAGCGTCAGGGATCGGGTATTCTTC. This gives the protein CASSVRDRVFF.

As to this clone: Its ends do not fully match the called genes, so a read error is possible. The rearrangement uses TRBV4-3 and TRBJ1-6; tentative D call: TRBD1 (6 bases). This CDR3 comprises 9 residues. The germline V gene has CDR1 LGHNA and CDR2 YSLEER. CDR3 coding DNA: TGCGCCAGCAGCCGACAGGCCCCATTT. Translating gives CASSRQAPF.

This sequence joins TRBV2 and TRBJ1-5; no definite D call. The length of the CDR3 is 15 residues. V was pared by 1 base and J by 4 bases, with 11 bases between. Germline CDR1 SNHLY, CDR2 FYNNEI. The CDR3 DNA is TGTGCCAGCAGTGAAGGGCCAGGTCGGAATCAGCCCCAGCATTTT. It specifies CASSEGPGRNQPQHF.

The CDR3 reads CASSRTVGGYTF. The CDR3 DNA sequence: TGTGCCAGCAGCCGGACAGTCGGTGGCTACACCTTC. The chain joins TRBV4-2 to TRBJ1-2; D perhaps matches TRBD1 (6 bases). The germline gives CDR1 LGHNA, CDR2 YNFKEQ. This CDR3 spans 12 amino acids. V was shortened by 4 bases and J by 7 bases, with 10 bases between the two germline ends.